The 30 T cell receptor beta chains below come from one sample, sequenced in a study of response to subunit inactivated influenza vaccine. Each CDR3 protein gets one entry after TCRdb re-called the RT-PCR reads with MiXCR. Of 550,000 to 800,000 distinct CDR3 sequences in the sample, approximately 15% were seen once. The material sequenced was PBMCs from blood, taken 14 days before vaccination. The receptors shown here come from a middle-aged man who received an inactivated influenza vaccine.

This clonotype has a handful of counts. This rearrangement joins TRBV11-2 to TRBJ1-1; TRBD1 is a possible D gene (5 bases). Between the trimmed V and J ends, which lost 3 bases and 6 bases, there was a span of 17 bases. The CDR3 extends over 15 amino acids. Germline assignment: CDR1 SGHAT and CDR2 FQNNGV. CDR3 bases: TGTGCCAGCAGCTTGGTAACGGGCAGGGCCCCTGAAGCTTTCTTT. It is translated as CASSLVTGRAPEAFF.

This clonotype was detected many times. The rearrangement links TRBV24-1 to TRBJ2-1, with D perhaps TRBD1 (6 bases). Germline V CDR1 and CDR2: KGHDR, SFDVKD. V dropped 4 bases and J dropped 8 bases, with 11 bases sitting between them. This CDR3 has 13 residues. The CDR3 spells CATSDRGDYEQFF. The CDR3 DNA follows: TGTGCCACCAGTGACAGGGGAGACTATGAGCAGTTCTTC.

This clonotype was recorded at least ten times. The CDR3 nucleotides read TGTGCCAGCAGTGAAGGGACAGGGGCCTATGGCTACACCTTC. It is translated as CASSEGTGAYGYTF. The chain links TRBV6-1 to TRBJ1-2; 9 nucleotides match TRBD1. With 1 base clipped from V and 4 bases from J, the junction kept 1 base outside the gene matches. Germline values: CDR1 MNHNS, CDR2 SASEGT. CDR3 length equals 14 residues.

CDR3 sequence: CAGGQGLNEQFF. The CDR3, as DNA: TGTGCCGGAGGACAGGGTTTGAATGAGCAGTTCTTC. The chain couples TRBV30 to TRBJ2-1; 8 bases fit TRBD1. The CDR3 extends over 12 amino acids. After removal of 8 bases from V and 7 bases from J, the junction contained 7 bases not matched to a gene. Germline CDR1 and CDR2: GTSNPN and SVGIG (reference sequence).

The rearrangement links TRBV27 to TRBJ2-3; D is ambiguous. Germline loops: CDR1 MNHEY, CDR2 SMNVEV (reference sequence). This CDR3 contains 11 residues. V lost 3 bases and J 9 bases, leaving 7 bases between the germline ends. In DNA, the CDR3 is TGTGCCAGCAGTTTGACCGGAACGCAGTATTTT. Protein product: CASSLTGTQYF.

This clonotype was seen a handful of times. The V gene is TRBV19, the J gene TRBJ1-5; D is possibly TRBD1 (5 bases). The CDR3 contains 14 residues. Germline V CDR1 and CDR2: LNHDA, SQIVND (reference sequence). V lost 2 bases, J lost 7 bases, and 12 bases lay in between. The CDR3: CASSITGGRQPQHF. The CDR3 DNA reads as TGTGCCAGTAGTATAACAGGCGGGCGGCAGCCCCAGCATTTT.

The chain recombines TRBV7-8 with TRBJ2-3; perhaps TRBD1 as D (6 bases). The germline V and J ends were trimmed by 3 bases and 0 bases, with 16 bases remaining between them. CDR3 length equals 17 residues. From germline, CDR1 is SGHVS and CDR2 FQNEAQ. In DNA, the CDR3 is TGTGCCAGCAGCTTGGGATCGACAGGATCTAGCACAGATACGCAGTATTTT. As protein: CASSLGSTGSSTDTQYF.

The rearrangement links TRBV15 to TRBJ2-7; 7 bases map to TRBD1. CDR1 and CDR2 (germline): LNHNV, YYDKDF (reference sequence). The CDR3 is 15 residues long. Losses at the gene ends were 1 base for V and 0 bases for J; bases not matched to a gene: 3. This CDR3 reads CATSRASGGSYEQYF. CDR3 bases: TGTGCCACCAGCAGAGCCTCAGGGGGCTCCTACGAGCAGTACTTC.

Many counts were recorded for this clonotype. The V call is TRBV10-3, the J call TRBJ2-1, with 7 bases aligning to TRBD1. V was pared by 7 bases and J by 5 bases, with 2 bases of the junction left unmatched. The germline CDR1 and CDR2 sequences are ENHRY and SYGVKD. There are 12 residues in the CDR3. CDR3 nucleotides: TGTGCCATCACAGGGGGAAACAATGAGCAGTTCTTC. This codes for CAITGGNNEQFF.

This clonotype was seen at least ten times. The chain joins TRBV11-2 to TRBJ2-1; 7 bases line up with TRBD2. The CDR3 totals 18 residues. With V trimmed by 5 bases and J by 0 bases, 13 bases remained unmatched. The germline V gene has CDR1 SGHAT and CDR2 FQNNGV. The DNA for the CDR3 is TGTGCCAGCAGCAGAAGACTAGCCCGACAGAGCTCCTACAATGAGCAGTTCTTC. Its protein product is CASSRRLARQSSYNEQFF.

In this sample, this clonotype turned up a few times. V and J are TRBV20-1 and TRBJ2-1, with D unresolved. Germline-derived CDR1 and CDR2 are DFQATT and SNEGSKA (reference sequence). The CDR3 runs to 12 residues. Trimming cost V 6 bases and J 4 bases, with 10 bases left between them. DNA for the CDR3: TGCAGTGCCGTGACTGGGTACAATGAGCAGTTCTTC. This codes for CSAVTGYNEQFF.

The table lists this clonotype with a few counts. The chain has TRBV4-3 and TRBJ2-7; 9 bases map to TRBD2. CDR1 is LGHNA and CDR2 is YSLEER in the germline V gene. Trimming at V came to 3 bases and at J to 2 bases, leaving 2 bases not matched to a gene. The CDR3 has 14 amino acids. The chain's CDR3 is CASSQTSGPYEQYF. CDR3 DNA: TGCGCCAGCAGCCAGACTAGCGGCCCCTACGAGCAGTACTTC.

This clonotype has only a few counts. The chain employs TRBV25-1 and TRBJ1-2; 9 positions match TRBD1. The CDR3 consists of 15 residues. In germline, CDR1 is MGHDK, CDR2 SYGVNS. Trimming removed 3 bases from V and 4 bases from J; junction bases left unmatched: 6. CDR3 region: CASSDPGTGTYGYTF. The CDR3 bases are TGTGCCAGCAGTGACCCCGGGACAGGGACCTATGGCTACACCTTC.

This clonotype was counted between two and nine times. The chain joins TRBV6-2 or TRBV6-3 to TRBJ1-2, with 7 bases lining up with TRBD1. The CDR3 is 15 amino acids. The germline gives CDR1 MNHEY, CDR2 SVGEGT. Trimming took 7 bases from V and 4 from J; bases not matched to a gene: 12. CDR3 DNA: TGTGCCAGCACCCGACCCGGGACAGTGTTCTATGGCTACACCTTC. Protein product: CASTRPGTVFYGYTF.

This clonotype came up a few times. CDR3 bases: TGTGCCACCAGCAGAGAGTTAGTACGCTACGAGCAGTACTTC. Amino acid sequence: CATSRELVRYEQYF. The chain has TRBV15 and TRBJ2-7, with D unclear. The CDR3 is 14 residues long. V shed 0 bases and J shed 3 bases, with 9 bases lying between them. From germline, CDR1 is LNHNV and CDR2 YYDKDF (reference sequence).

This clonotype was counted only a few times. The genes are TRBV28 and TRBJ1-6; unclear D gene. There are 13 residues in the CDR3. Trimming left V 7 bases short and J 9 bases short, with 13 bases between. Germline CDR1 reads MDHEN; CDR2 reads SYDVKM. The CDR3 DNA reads TGTGCCAGCACCACGTCGACAATTTCACCCCTCCACTTT. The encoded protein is CASTTSTISPLHF.

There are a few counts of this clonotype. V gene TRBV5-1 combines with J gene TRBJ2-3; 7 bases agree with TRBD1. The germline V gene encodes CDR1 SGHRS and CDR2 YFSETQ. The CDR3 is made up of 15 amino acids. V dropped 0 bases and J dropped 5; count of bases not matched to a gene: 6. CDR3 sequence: CASSLGGTAQDTQYF. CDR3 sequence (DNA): TGCGCCAGCAGCTTGGGAGGGACAGCCCAAGATACGCAGTATTTT.

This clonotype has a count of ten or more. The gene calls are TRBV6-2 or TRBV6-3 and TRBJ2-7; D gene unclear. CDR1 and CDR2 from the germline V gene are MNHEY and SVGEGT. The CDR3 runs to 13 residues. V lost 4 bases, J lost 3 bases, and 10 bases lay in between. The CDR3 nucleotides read TGTGCCAGCAGTTCCCTCCTGGGCTACGAGCAGTACTTC. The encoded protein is CASSSLLGYEQYF.

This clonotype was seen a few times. CDR3 residues: CASSPDRGQGAGELFF. The CDR3 nucleotides are TGCGCCAGCAGCCCGGACAGGGGTCAGGGGGCCGGGGAGCTGTTTTTT. The genes are TRBV5-1 and TRBJ2-2; 9 bases are shared with TRBD1. The CDR3 contains 16 residues. Germline loops: CDR1 SGHRS, CDR2 YFSETQ. V was pared by 4 bases and J by 6 bases, with 10 bases of the junction left unmatched. The entire variable domain, with the rest obtained from reference TRBV5-1 and TRBJ2-2, is as follows: KAGVTQTPRYLIKTRGQQVTLSCSPISGHRSVSWYQQTPGQGLQFLFEYFSETQRNKGNFPGRFSGRQFSNSRSEMNVSTLELGDSALYLCASSPDRGQGAGELFFGEGSRLTVL.

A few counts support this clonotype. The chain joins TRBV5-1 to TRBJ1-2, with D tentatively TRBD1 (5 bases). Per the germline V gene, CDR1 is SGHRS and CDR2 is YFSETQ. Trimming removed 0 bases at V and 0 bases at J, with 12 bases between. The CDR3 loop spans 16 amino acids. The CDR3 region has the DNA TGCGCCAGCAGCTTGGCCTGGGGCATATCTAACTATGGCTACACCTTC. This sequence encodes CASSLAWGISNYGYTF.

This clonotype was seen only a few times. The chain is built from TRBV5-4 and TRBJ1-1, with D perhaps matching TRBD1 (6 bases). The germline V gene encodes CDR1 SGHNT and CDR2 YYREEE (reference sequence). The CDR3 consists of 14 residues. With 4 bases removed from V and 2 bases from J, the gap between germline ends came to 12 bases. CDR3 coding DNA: TGTGCCAGCAGCCCAGGGGCGGTTAACACTGAAGCTTTCTTT. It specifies CASSPGAVNTEAFF.

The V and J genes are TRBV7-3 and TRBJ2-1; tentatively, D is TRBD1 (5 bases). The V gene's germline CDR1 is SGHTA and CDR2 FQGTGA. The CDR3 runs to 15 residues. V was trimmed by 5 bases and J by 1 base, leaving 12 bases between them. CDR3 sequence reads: CASSPPGWSYNEQFF. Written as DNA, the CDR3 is TGTGCCAGCAGCCCCCCAGGGTGGTCCTACAATGAGCAGTTCTTC.

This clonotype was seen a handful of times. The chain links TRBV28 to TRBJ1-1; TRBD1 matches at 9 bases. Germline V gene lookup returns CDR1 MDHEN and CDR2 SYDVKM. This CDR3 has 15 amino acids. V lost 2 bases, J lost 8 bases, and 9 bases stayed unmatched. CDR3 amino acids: CASSLPLGQGNEAFF. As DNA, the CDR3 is TGTGCCAGCAGTTTACCCCTGGGACAGGGAAACGAAGCTTTCTTT. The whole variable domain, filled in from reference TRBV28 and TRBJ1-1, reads DVKVTQSSRYLVKRTGEKVFLECVQDMDHENMFWYRQDPGLGLRLIYFSYDVKMKEKGDIPEGYSVSREKKERFSLILESASTNQTSMYLCASSLPLGQGNEAFFGQGTRLTVV.

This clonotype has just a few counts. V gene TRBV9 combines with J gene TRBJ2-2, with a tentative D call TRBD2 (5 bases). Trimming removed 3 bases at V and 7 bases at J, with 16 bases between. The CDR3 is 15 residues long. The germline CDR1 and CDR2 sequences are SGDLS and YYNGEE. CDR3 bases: TGTGCCAGCAGCGAGACCGAGAGGGCCGTCGGGGAGCTGTTTTTT. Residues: CASSETERAVGELFF.

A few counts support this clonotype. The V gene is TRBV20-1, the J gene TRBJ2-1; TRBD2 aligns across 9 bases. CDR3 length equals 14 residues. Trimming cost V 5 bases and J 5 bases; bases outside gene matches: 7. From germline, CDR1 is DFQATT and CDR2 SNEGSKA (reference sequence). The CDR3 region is CSALAGVFHNEQFF. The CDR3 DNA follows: TGCAGTGCTTTAGCGGGAGTCTTCCACAATGAGCAGTTCTTC.

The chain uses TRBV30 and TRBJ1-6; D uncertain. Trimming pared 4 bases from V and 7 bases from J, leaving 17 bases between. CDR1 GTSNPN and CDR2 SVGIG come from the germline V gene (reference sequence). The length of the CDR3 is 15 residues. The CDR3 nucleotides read TGTGCCTGGACTCGCGGAGGCCGAGCAAATTCACCCCTCCACTTT. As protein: CAWTRGGRANSPLHF.

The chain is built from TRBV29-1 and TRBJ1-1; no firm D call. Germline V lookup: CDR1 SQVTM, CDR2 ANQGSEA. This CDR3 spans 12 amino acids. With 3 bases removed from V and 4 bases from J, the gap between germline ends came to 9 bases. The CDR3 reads CSVEVGSTEAFF. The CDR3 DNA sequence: TGCAGCGTTGAGGTAGGGAGCACTGAAGCTTTCTTT.

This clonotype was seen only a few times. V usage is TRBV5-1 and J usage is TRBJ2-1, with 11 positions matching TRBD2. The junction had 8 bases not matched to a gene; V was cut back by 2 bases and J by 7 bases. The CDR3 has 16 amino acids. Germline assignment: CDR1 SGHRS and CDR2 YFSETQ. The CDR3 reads CASSFFLTSGINEQFF. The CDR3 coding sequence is TGCGCCAGCAGCTTCTTTCTGACTAGCGGGATAAATGAGCAGTTCTTC.

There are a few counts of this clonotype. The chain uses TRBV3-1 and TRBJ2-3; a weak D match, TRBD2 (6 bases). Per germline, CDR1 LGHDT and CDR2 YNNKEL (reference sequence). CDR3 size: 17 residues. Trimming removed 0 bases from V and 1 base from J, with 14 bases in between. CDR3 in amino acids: CASSQDLRRGGTDTQYF. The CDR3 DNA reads TGTGCCAGCAGCCAAGATCTTAGGCGGGGTGGCACAGATACGCAGTATTTT.

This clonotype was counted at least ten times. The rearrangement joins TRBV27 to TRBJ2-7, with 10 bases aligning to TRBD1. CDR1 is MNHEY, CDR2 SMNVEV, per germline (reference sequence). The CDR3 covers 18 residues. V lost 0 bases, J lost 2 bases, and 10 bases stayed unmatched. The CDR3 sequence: CASSLSWGQGPRTYEQYF. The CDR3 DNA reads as TGTGCCAGCAGTTTATCGTGGGGACAGGGGCCGCGGACCTACGAGCAGTACTTC.